These T cell receptor beta chains were read from a single sample in a study of T cells after somatic rescue of genetic block. The table came from immunoSEQ multiplex PCR; TCRdb's copy has only in-frame clones and leaves some out. This sample yields around 100,000 clones, of which over 80% are seen a single time; approximately 1.4% belongs to the top ten. The sequenced sample consisted of peripheral blood mononuclear cells (PBMCs). The receptor set was obtained from a woman aged 18-35 years. Each CDR3 is given with its conserved first and last residue. A D gene is named only where the DNA matches it firmly. The size of a clone is reported for some rows only, either as once, few or many, or as a class for expanded clones.

D gene | CDR3 length | clone size | J gene | V gene | CDR3 DNA | CDR3 protein
. | 13 | . | TRBJ1-1 | TRBV27 | TGTGCCAGCAGTTTAGGACAGCTCACTGAAGCTTTCTTT | CASSLGQLTEAFF
TRBD1 | 16 | . | TRBJ1-5 | TRBV4-1 | TGCGCCAGCAGCCAAGAGACGGACAGGGTGAATCAGCCCCAGCATTTT | CASSQETDRVNQPQHF
TRBD1 | 17 | . | TRBJ1-2 | TRBV19 | TGTGCCAGTAGTACTCGGACAGGCCCCACTTTCAACTATGGCTACACCTTC | CASSTRTGPTFNYGYTF
. | 16 | many | TRBJ2-3 | TRBV6-1 | TGTGCCAGCAGTGAGGCGGGGGGACAGGGCACAGATACGCAGTATTTT | CASSEAGGQGTDTQYF
. | 11 | . | TRBJ2-7 | TRBV6-5 | TGTGCCAGCAGTTACCGGGGCGAGCAGTACTTC | CASSYRGEQYF
. | 13 | . | TRBJ1-1 | TRBV6-5 | TGTGCCAGCAGTTACTCATTGAACACTGAAGCTTTCTTT | CASSYSLNTEAFF
. | 15 | . | TRBJ2-3 | TRBV4-3 | TGCGCCAGCAGCTACACCCGGGGATGGACAGATACGCAGTATTTT | CASSYTRGWTDTQYF
. | 15 | . | TRBJ1-1 | TRBV6-1 | TGTGCCAGCAGTGAAGTGGGGGGGGCGAACACTGAAGCTTTCTTT | CASSEVGGANTEAFF
. | 13 | few | TRBJ1-3 | TRBV7-9 | TGTGCCAGCAGAGGGAGTTCTGGAAACACCATATATTTT | CASRGSSGNTIYF
. | 15 | . | TRBJ1-3 | TRBV7-6 | TGTGCCAGCAGCTCCCGGGACAAGTTATCGGGCACCATATATTTT | CASSSRDKLSGTIYF
. | 14 | . | TRBJ2-6 | TRBV28 | TGTGCCAGCAGTCTGGGTGGTGGGGCCAACGTCCTGACTTTC | CASSLGGGANVLTF
. | 15 | . | TRBJ2-2 | TRBV5-6 | TGTGCCAGCAGCCCCCTGGACCAGAACACCGGGGAGCTGTTTTTT | CASSPLDQNTGELFF
. | 14 | . | TRBJ1-2 | TRBV5-6 | TGTGCCAGCAGCTTACAGGGACCTAACTATGGCTACACCTTC | CASSLQGPNYGYTF
TRBD2 | 16 | . | TRBJ2-7 | TRBV7-2 | TGTGCCAGCAGCCTTTGGACTAGCGGGGTAGGTTACGAGCAGTACTTC | CASSLWTSGVGYEQYF
. | 14 | . | TRBJ1-2 | TRBV7-2 | TGTGCCAGCAGCTTGGGTTCCCGTTCCGGTGGCTACACCTTC | CASSLGSRSGGYTF
. | 15 | . | TRBJ1-2 | TRBV5-6 | TGTGCCAGCAGCTTGGACAGGGTGACTAACTATGGCTACACCTTC | CASSLDRVTNYGYTF
. | 13 | . | TRBJ1-6 | TRBV19 | TGTGCCACCCAGGACTCCTATAATTCACCCCTCCACTTT | CATQDSYNSPLHF
. | 12 | . | TRBJ1-2 | TRBV30 | TGTGCCTGGAGTGCGGGGGCCAGCGGCTACACCTTC | CAWSAGASGYTF
. | 15 | . | TRBJ2-1 | TRBV9 | TGTGCCAGCAGCGAGCAGGACATAAGATACAATGAGCAGTTCTTC | CASSEQDIRYNEQFF
. | 15 | . | TRBJ2-5 | TRBV5-1 | TGCGCCAGCAGCCTGGAGCAGGTGGGACAAGAGACCCAGTACTTC | CASSLEQVGQETQYF
. | 14 | . | TRBJ2-2 | TRBV5-1 | TGCGCCAGCAGCGGGACTCCCACAACCGGGGAGCTGTTTTTT | CASSGTPTTGELFF
TRBD2 | 16 | . | TRBJ2-1 | TRBV11-3 | TGTGCCAGCAGCTTAGTGGGGACTAGCTGGTACAATGAGCAGTTCTTC | CASSLVGTSWYNEQFF
TRBD1 | 16 | few | TRBJ1-1 | TRBV30 | TGTGCCTGGAGTTCCCGACAGGGGGCAGGGAACACTGAAGCTTTCTTT | CAWSSRQGAGNTEAFF
. | 15 | once | TRBJ1-2 | TRBV7-2 | TGTGCCAGCAGCCTAGATTTCTGGGGGGAAGGCGGCTACACCTTC | CASSLDFWGEGGYTF
. | 14 | . | TRBJ2-7 | TRBV21-1 | TGTGCCAGCACCCAGGGGGCACAGACCTACGAGCAGTACTTC | CASTQGAQTYEQYF
TRBD1 | 15 | . | TRBJ1-2 | TRBV6-6 | TGTGCCAGCAATCCGGGACAGGGGCCTTCCTATGGCTACACCTTC | CASNPGQGPSYGYTF
TRBD1 | 15 | . | TRBJ1-6 | TRBV19 | TGTGCCAGTAGCTTAGGTGGACAGGGGAAATCACCCCTCCACTTT | CASSLGGQGKSPLHF
. | 14 | . | TRBJ1-1 | TRBV27 | TGTGCCAGCAGTTTATGGGGAAGCAAAACTGAAGCTTTCTTT | CASSLWGSKTEAFF
. | 15 | . | TRBJ2-3 | TRBV7-2 | TGTGCCAGCAGCTTAGATCCAGGGGCCACAGATACGCAGTATTTT | CASSLDPGATDTQYF